The sequence of this T cell receptor (beta chain) was determined in a study of T-cell reconstitution after alpha-beta-depleted transplantation in children. The authors prepared the TCRbeta library with unique molecular identifiers. TCRdb reprocessed the PCR reads with MiXCR, giving one entry per CDR3 protein. The sample consists of a few hundred thousand distinct CDR3 sequences, 9.7% of them appearing once. This clonotype was observed many times. This CDR3 is 12 amino acids long. The V and J ends lost 5 bases and 11 bases respectively, with 13 bases between them. The J gene is TRBJ2-1, the V gene TRBV12-3 or TRBV12-4; TRBD2 is a possible D gene (6 bases). Sequencing used PBMCs from the stem cell graft donor, obtained from the stem cell graft. This receptor was taken from a human donor who donated a stem cell graft to a child with SCID. The chain's CDR3 is CASSRDSSKQFF. The DNA for the CDR3 is TGTGCCAGCAGTCGGGACTCCTCGAAGCAGTTCTTC.